These 25 T cell receptor beta chains came from one sample sequenced in a study of blood T cell repertoires in COVID-19. Profiling relied on immunoSEQ multiplex PCR, and the TCRdb table lists in-frame clones only, not all of them. The table records around 140,000 clones, approximately 89% of them present only once. Sequencing was performed on peripheral blood. The receptors here all came from a man aged 60 to 75 with active or convalescent COVID-19.

The chain employs TRBV5-1 and TRBJ2-7; TRBD1 is a possible D gene (5 bases). CDR3 size: 16 residues. The V end lost 0 bases, the J end lost 4 bases, and 17 bases lay between the germline ends. The germline V gene encodes CDR1 SGHRS and CDR2 YFSETQ. As DNA, the CDR3 is TGCGCCAGCAGCTTGGACAGGTCCAAGGGGCCTTACGAGCAGTACTTC. Its translation is CASSLDRSKGPYEQYF.

The chain couples TRBV9 to TRBJ1-6; D call uncertain. Germline V gives CDR1 SGDLS, CDR2 YYNGEE. V was pared by 2 bases and J by 7 bases, with 7 bases between. This CDR3 comprises 13 residues. Written as DNA, the CDR3 is TGTGCCAGCAGCGTCTTTTCGAATTCACCCCTCCACTTT. Residues: CASSVFSNSPLHF. Using reference TRBV9 and TRBJ1-6 for the parts outside the CDR3, the full variable domain is DSGVTQTPKHLITATGQRVTLRCSPRSGDLSVYWYQQSLDQGLQFLIQYYNGEERAKGNILERFSAQQFPDLHSELNLSSLELGDSALYFCASSVFSNSPLHFGNGTRLTVT.

This sequence joins TRBV9 and TRBJ2-3, with 11 bases identical to TRBD2. V was pared by 2 bases and J by 7 bases, with 6 bases of the junction left unmatched. Germline lookup yields CDR1 SGDLS and CDR2 YYNGEE. The CDR3 loop spans 15 amino acids. CDR3 sequence: CASSVLAGGGHTQYF. The CDR3 DNA reads as TGTGCCAGCAGCGTGTTAGCGGGAGGGGGCCATACGCAGTATTTT.

The chain links TRBV3-1 (or the pseudogene TRBV3-2) to TRBJ1-5; tentatively, D is TRBD1 (6 bases). This CDR3 is 16 amino acids long. V was shortened by 5 bases and J by 3 bases, with 17 bases between the two germline ends. The germline CDR1 and CDR2 sequences are LGHDT and YNNKEL (reference sequence). This CDR3 reads CASSLSGTLNNQPQHF. The DNA of the CDR3 is TGTGCCAGCAGCTTATCCGGGACACTAAACAATCAGCCCCAGCATTTT.

Worth noting for this clone: Relative to the germline gene, one junction end is altered; a read error may explain this. This chain connects TRBV28 to TRBJ1-2; D possibly corresponds to TRBD1 (6 bases). The CDR3 length is 12 residues. Germline CDR1 is MDHEN and CDR2 is SYDVKM. The CDR3 DNA sequence: TGTGCCAGCAGTTTAATAGAGGGGGTCCATTCATTC. Protein sequence: CASSLIEGVHSF.

This chain joins TRBV6-4 and TRBJ1-2; D may be TRBD1 (6 bases). Trimming removed 6 bases at V and 7 bases at J, with 15 bases between. Per the germline V gene, CDR1 is MRHNA and CDR2 is SNTAGT. The CDR3 sequence is 13 residues long. CDR3 loop: CASRDSPGSGYTF. In DNA, the CDR3 is TGTGCCAGCAGGGACAGTCCGGGTTCTGGCTACACCTTC.

The V call is TRBV6-5, the J call TRBJ2-3; a possible D gene is TRBD1 (5 bases). CDR1 and CDR2 (germline): MNHEY, SVGAGI. Trimming shortened V by 5 bases and J by 7 bases, and 13 bases separated the two germline ends. The CDR3 is made up of 13 amino acids. CDR3 residues: CASSPGFMNTQYF. The CDR3 coding sequence is TGTGCCAGCAGTCCAGGGTTTATGAATACGCAGTATTTT.

The genes are TRBV5-5 and TRBJ1-2, with TRBD1 matching over 8 bases. CDR1 SGHKS and CDR2 YYEKEE come from the germline V gene (reference sequence). This CDR3 has 14 amino acids. V shed 0 bases and J 7 bases; nucleotides not matched to a gene: 5. CDR3: CASSLAGQGGGYTF. Written as DNA, the CDR3 is TGTGCCAGCAGCTTGGCAGGACAGGGTGGTGGCTACACCTTC.

V usage is TRBV28 and J usage is TRBJ1-1; a weak D match, TRBD1 (5 bases). CDR1 is MDHEN, CDR2 SYDVKM, per germline. The CDR3 length is 14 residues. V shed 3 bases and J shed 1 base, with 9 bases lying between them. The CDR3 DNA sequence: TGTGCCAGCAGTTTCAGGGCAACGAACACTGAAGCTTTCTTT. Residues: CASSFRATNTEAFF.

The CDR3 nucleotides read TGTGCCAGCAGCTTACCGGCGGGGGGGACAGATACGCAGTATTTT. Encoded protein: CASSLPAGGTDTQYF. This chain uses TRBV11-2 with TRBJ2-3, with 9 bases that match TRBD2. Germline CDR1 and CDR2: SGHAT and FQNNGV. J gave up 3 bases and V 2 bases, and 3 bases lay outside the gene matches. The CDR3 totals 15 residues.

V and J are TRBV28 and TRBJ2-5; 7 bases agree with TRBD2. V gave up 5 bases and J gave up 7 bases; unmatched junction bases: 16. This CDR3 spans 16 amino acids. Per the germline V gene, CDR1 is MDHEN and CDR2 is SYDVKM. This CDR3 is CASSPALGGGDGTQYF. The CDR3 region has the DNA TGTGCCAGCAGTCCCGCTTTGGGCGGGGGTGACGGGACCCAGTACTTC.

V usage is TRBV7-9 and J usage is TRBJ1-4; 9 bases line up with TRBD1. The CDR3 has 17 residues. Trimming at V came to 0 bases and at J to 7 bases, leaving 9 bases not matched to a gene. Germline CDR1 and CDR2: SEHNR and FQNEAQ (reference sequence). In nucleotides, the CDR3 is TGTGCCAGCAGCTTAGCCGGGACAGGGTCCATTTTTGAAAAACTGTTTTTT. Translation: CASSLAGTGSIFEKLFF.

This chain connects TRBV28 to TRBJ1-5; D is unclear. The CDR3 extends over 15 amino acids. The germline CDR1 and CDR2 sequences are MDHEN and SYDVKM. Trimming shortened V by 5 bases and J by 4 bases, and 15 bases separated the two germline ends. Here the CDR3 reads CASSPHDGRNQPQHF. The CDR3 DNA reads TGTGCCAGCAGTCCTCATGATGGGAGGAATCAGCCCCAGCATTTT.

This chain uses TRBV9 with TRBJ1-2; no clear D gene. Germline CDR1 and CDR2: SGDLS and YYNGEE. The CDR3 runs 16 residues. V dropped 0 bases and J dropped 2 bases, with 14 bases sitting between them. CDR3 loop: CASSVAEDTYNYGYTF. The CDR3 DNA reads as TGTGCCAGCAGCGTAGCAGAAGACACTTACAACTATGGCTACACCTTC.

The rearrangement links TRBV30 to TRBJ1-5; tentative D call: TRBD1 (5 bases). Trimming cost V 0 bases and J 9 bases, with 15 bases left between them. Germline loops: CDR1 GTSNPN, CDR2 SVGIG (reference sequence). The CDR3 consists of 14 residues. The CDR3 here is CAWSVGSTQGPQHF. In nucleotides, the CDR3 is TGTGCCTGGAGTGTAGGATCTACGCAGGGGCCCCAGCATTTT.

This rearrangement joins TRBV28 to TRBJ1-3; TRBD1 agrees at 9 bases. The CDR3 runs to 15 residues. The V gene end was trimmed by 5 bases and the J gene end by 7 bases; junction bases not matched to a gene: 9. Germline values: CDR1 MDHEN, CDR2 SYDVKM. CDR3 nucleotides: TGTGCCAGCAGTCAGGACAGGGGATACGGGAACACCATATATTTT. This translates into CASSQDRGYGNTIYF.

V gene TRBV5-8 combines with J gene TRBJ1-1; a possible D gene is TRBD1 (5 bases). This CDR3 spans 15 amino acids. Trimming removed 1 base at V and 0 bases at J, with 10 bases between. Germline V gene data show CDR1 as SGHTS and CDR2 as YDEGEE. The CDR3 sequence is CASSLIGTLNTEAFF. CDR3 in DNA: TGTGCCAGCAGCTTGATAGGGACTTTGAACACTGAAGCTTTCTTT.

The chain links TRBV2 to TRBJ1-5, with D perhaps matching TRBD1 (6 bases). This CDR3 comprises 13 residues. Germline-derived CDR1 and CDR2 are SNHLY and FYNNEI. The V gene lost 4 bases and the J gene lost 6 bases, with 10 bases spanning the gap. The CDR3, as DNA: TGTGCCAGCAGTGTCCAGGGGTCTCAGCCCCAGCATTTT. It translates to CASSVQGSQPQHF.

This clone was observed a few times. The rearrangement links TRBV6-1 to TRBJ1-5; D uncertain. Trimming cost V 2 bases and J 4 bases, with 9 bases left between them. Per the germline V gene, CDR1 is MNHNS and CDR2 is SASEGT. The CDR3 is 14 amino acids. The CDR3 reads CASSEYGWNQPQHF. The CDR3 DNA sequence: TGTGCCAGCAGTGAATACGGGTGGAATCAGCCCCAGCATTTT.

The chain combines TRBV20-1 with TRBJ1-2; maybe TRBD1 (5 bases). V dropped 3 bases and J dropped 4 bases, with 15 bases sitting between them. CDR3 size: 14 residues. Germline V gene data show CDR1 as DFQATT and CDR2 as SNEGSKA (reference sequence). CDR3 sequence (DNA): TGCAGTGCTAGTGCTGGCGTCGGGGGCTATGGCTACACCTTC. Translating gives CSASAGVGGYGYTF.

The chain carries TRBV13 and TRBJ2-1, with TRBD2 matching over 9 bases. Germline loops: CDR1 PRHDT, CDR2 FYEKMQ (reference sequence). The ends lost 6 bases at V and 8 bases at J; junction bases unmatched: 11. The length of the CDR3 is 15 residues. CDR3 bases: TGTGCCAGCAGTCGGACTAGCGTAAGGGGAGATGAGCAGTTCTTC. Translation: CASSRTSVRGDEQFF.

This clone was seen once. This chain links TRBV3-1 (or the pseudogene TRBV3-2) with TRBJ1-2; tentative D call: TRBD1 (5 bases). V lost 5 bases to trimming and J lost 2 bases, with 9 bases between them. The germline CDR1 and CDR2 sequences are LGHDT and YNNKEL (reference sequence). The CDR3 totals 13 residues. Here the CDR3 DNA reads TGTGCCAGCAGCGGGCGACAGAACTATGGCTACACCTTC. Its protein product is CASSGRQNYGYTF.

The genes are TRBV14 and TRBJ2-1; D gene unclear. Trimming removed 1 base at V and 0 bases at J, with 7 bases between. This CDR3 is 15 amino acids long. The germline CDR1 and CDR2 sequences are SGHDN and FVKESK. The CDR3 nucleotides are TGTGCCAGCAGCCAAGTAGCCGGCTCCTACAATGAGCAGTTCTTC. Its translation: CASSQVAGSYNEQFF.

V gene TRBV7-9 combines with J gene TRBJ2-3; 10 nucleotides match TRBD2. The CDR3 totals 16 residues. Germline CDR1 reads SEHNR; CDR2 reads FQNEAQ (reference sequence). V lost 3 bases and J lost 3; bases outside the gene matches: 6. The CDR3 DNA sequence: TGTGCCAGCAGCTTCCTCCTAGCGGGAGAGACAGATACGCAGTATTTT. Its translation: CASSFLLAGETDTQYF.

This clone was observed a few times. The gene calls are TRBV28 and TRBJ2-7; a possible D gene is TRBD2 (7 bases). Germline CDR1 is MDHEN and CDR2 is SYDVKM. CDR3 size: 13 residues. Trimming removed 7 bases from V and 4 bases from J, with 14 bases in between. DNA for the CDR3: TGTGCCAGCAATCCGGGGGGCTGGTACGAGCAGTACTTC. Protein product: CASNPGGWYEQYF.